The rows below give T cell receptor beta chains drawn from one sample of a study of cytomegalovirus exposure and HLA in healthy donors. Some clones are missing from TCRdb's copy, which holds only in-frame ones; the method was immunoSEQ multiplex PCR. The table records some 150,000 clones, about two thirds of them present only once. The specimen sequenced was PBMCs. Source of these receptors: a man aged 50-59 years in good health and CMV-seropositive. The CDR3 runs from the conserved cysteine through the conserved F or W. D genes are given only for firm matches. A clone size is listed for some rows: how often the clone was seen (once, few, many), or a class if it is expanded.

d_call: NA; j_call: TRBJ2-7; clone_size: NA; v_call: TRBV11-2; cdr3_aa: CASSYTQGVPYEQYF; cdr3_nt: TGTGCCAGCAGTTATACCCAGGGCGTTCCTTACGAGCAGTACTTC
d_call: TRBD1; j_call: TRBJ2-1; clone_size: NA; v_call: TRBV5-6; cdr3_aa: CASSFRTGTGINEQFF; cdr3_nt: TGTGCCAGCAGCTTTAGGACCGGGACAGGGATCAATGAGCAGTTCTTC
d_call: NA; j_call: TRBJ1-4; clone_size: NA; v_call: TRBV19; cdr3_aa: CASRMREVATNEKLFF; cdr3_nt: TGTGCCAGTAGAATGCGGGAGGTAGCAACTAATGAAAAACTGTTTTTT
d_call: TRBD1; j_call: TRBJ2-5; clone_size: NA; v_call: TRBV7-2; cdr3_aa: CASSLGATGRQETQYF; cdr3_nt: TGTGCCAGCAGCTTAGGGGCGACAGGGAGACAAGAGACCCAGTACTTC
d_call: NA; j_call: TRBJ1-1; clone_size: NA; v_call: TRBV4-1; cdr3_aa: CASSPMAGYAEAFF; cdr3_nt: TGCGCCAGCAGCCCCATGGCAGGGTATGCTGAAGCTTTCTTT
d_call: NA; j_call: TRBJ2-6; clone_size: once; v_call: TRBV7-9; cdr3_aa: CASSRDITGANVLTF; cdr3_nt: TGTGCCAGCAGCCGAGACATTACGGGGGCCAACGTCCTGACTTTC
d_call: TRBD1; j_call: TRBJ2-1; clone_size: few; v_call: TRBV29-1; cdr3_aa: CSVEVVGGPIKGQFF; cdr3_nt: TGCAGCGTTGAAGTGGTAGGGGGCCCCATTAAAGGGCAGTTCTTC
d_call: TRBD2; j_call: TRBJ2-5; clone_size: NA; v_call: TRBV9; cdr3_aa: CASSVTSGRVVGTQYF; cdr3_nt: TGTGCCAGCAGCGTCACTAGCGGGAGGGTTGTAGGGACCCAGTACTTC
d_call: NA; j_call: TRBJ1-1; clone_size: NA; v_call: TRBV13; cdr3_aa: CASSLVGCTEAFF; cdr3_nt: TGTGCCAGCAGCCTGGTCGGGTGCACTGAAGCTTTCTTT
d_call: TRBD1; j_call: TRBJ1-3; clone_size: NA; v_call: TRBV11-2; cdr3_aa: CASSSSGQVNSGNTIYF; cdr3_nt: TGTGCCAGCAGCTCGTCGGGACAGGTTAACTCTGGAAACACCATATATTTT
d_call: NA; j_call: TRBJ1-3; clone_size: NA; v_call: TRBV19; cdr3_aa: CATRRGSFSGNTIYF; cdr3_nt: TGTGCCACTCGAAGGGGCTCCTTCTCTGGAAACACCATATATTTT
d_call: NA; j_call: TRBJ1-2; clone_size: NA; v_call: TRBV18; cdr3_aa: CASSLQDNYGYTF; cdr3_nt: TGTGCCAGCTCATTACAGGATAACTATGGCTACACCTTC
d_call: TRBD1; j_call: TRBJ2-7; clone_size: NA; v_call: TRBV27; cdr3_aa: CASSPHRGQGGVSYEQYF; cdr3_nt: TGTGCCAGCAGTCCCCATAGGGGACAGGGGGGGGTCTCCTACGAGCAGTACTTC
d_call: TRBD2; j_call: TRBJ2-7; clone_size: NA; v_call: TRBV7-2; cdr3_aa: CASSPTAGGTYEQYF; cdr3_nt: TGTGCCAGCAGCCCTACTGCGGGGGGAACCTACGAGCAGTACTTC
d_call: NA; j_call: TRBJ2-5; clone_size: NA; v_call: TRBV5-4; cdr3_aa: CASQEGWGQGLGETQYF; cdr3_nt: TGTGCCTCCCAGGAGGGATGGGGCCAGGGCTTGGGAGAGACCCAGTACTTC
d_call: TRBD2; j_call: TRBJ2-5; clone_size: NA; v_call: TRBV10-3; cdr3_aa: CAIARGGETQYF; cdr3_nt: TGTGCCATCGCGCGGGGGGGAGAGACCCAGTACTTC
d_call: TRBD1; j_call: TRBJ2-7; clone_size: once; v_call: TRBV5-6; cdr3_aa: CASSFYRGSYEQYF; cdr3_nt: TGTGCCAGCAGCTTTTACAGGGGGTCCTACGAGCAGTACTTC
d_call: TRBD2; j_call: TRBJ2-3; clone_size: NA; v_call: TRBV18; cdr3_aa: CASSPWTSGSADTQYF; cdr3_nt: TGTGCCAGCTCACCGTGGACTAGCGGGAGTGCAGATACGCAGTATTTT
d_call: NA; j_call: TRBJ2-3; clone_size: NA; v_call: TRBV6-5; cdr3_aa: CASFSVGSDTQYF; cdr3_nt: TGTGCCAGCTTTTCGGTTGGTTCAGATACGCAGTATTTT
d_call: TRBD2; j_call: TRBJ2-5; clone_size: NA; v_call: TRBV7-2; cdr3_aa: CASSTRLAGETQYF; cdr3_nt: TGTGCCAGCAGCACGAGACTAGCGGGAGAGACCCAGTACTTC
d_call: NA; j_call: TRBJ2-7; clone_size: NA; v_call: TRBV5-8; cdr3_aa: CASSLRPTYEQYF; cdr3_nt: TGTGCCAGCAGCTTGCGTCCTACCTACGAGCAGTACTTC
d_call: NA; j_call: TRBJ2-4; clone_size: NA; v_call: TRBV29-1; cdr3_aa: CSAAGTYLAKNIQYF; cdr3_nt: TGCAGCGCTGCCGGGACATACCTAGCCAAAAACATTCAGTACTTC
d_call: NA; j_call: TRBJ1-6; clone_size: once; v_call: TRBV18; cdr3_aa: CASSPADYNSPLHF; cdr3_nt: TGTGCCAGCTCACCAGCGGACTATAATTCACCCCTCCACTTT
d_call: NA; j_call: TRBJ1-1; clone_size: NA; v_call: TRBV5-8; cdr3_aa: CASSLAGMGGTGAFF; cdr3_nt: TGTGCCAGCAGCTTGGCCGGTATGGGAGGGACTGGAGCTTTCTTT